This TCR beta chain was recorded in a study of T cells in Graves' hyperthyroidism and ophthalmopathy. Researchers amplified the TCR beta CDR3 regions from RNA transcripts. HTBI primers were the set used in a first-round RT-PCR of the TCR CDR3. Each CDR3 protein is one row after TCRdb ran MiXCR on the multiplex PCR reads. This sample has about 740,000 distinct CDR3 sequences, with less than 15% found just once. This CDR3 is 18 amino acids long. Germline values: CDR1 SGHDN, CDR2 FVKESK. Trimming stripped 4 bases from V and 5 bases from J, with 27 bases between. This clonotype was counted between two and nine times.

This rearrangement joins TRBV14 to TRBJ2-7; a weak D match, TRBD2 (6 bases). The clonotype comes from a woman younger than 30 with Graves' hyperthyroidism. Sequenced: blood. CDR3 DNA: TGTGCCAGCAGCCTTCATTGGCTACAGCCGGGAGTAGACCACGAGCAGTACTTC. As protein: CASSLHWLQPGVDHEQYF.